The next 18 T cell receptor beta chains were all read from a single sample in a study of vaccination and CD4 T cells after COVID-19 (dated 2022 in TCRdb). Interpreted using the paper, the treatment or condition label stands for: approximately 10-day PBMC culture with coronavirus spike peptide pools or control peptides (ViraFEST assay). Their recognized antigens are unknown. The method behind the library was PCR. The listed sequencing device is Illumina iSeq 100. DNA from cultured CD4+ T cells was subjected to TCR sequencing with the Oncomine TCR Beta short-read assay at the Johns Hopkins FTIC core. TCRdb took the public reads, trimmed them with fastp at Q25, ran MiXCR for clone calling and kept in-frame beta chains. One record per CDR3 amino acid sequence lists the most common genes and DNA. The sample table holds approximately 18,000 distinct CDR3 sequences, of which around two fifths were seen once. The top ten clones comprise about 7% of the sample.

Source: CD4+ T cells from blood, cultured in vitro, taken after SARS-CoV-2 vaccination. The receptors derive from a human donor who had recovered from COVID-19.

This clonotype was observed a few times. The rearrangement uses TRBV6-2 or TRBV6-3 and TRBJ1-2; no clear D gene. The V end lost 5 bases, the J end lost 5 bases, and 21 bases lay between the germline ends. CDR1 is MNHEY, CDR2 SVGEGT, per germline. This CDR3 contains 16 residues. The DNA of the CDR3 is TGTGCCAGCAGTCCCCCCCTGGCGGCAGGCGATTATGGCTACACCTTC. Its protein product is CASSPPLAAGDYGYTF.

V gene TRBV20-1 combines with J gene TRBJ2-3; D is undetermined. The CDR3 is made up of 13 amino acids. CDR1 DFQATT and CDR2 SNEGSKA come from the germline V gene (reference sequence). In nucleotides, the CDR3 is TGCAGGTGTTCAGCACTTCGCACAGATACGCAGTATTTT. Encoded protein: CRCSALRTDTQYF.

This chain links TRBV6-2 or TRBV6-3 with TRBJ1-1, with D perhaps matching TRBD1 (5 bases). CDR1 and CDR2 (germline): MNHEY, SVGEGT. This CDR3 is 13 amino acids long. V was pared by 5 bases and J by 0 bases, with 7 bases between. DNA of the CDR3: TGTGCCAGCAGTGACAGTATGAACACTGAAGCTTTCTTT. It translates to CASSDSMNTEAFF.

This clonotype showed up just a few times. For the CDR3, the DNA is TGTGCCAGCAGCTTAGTACGTGGCCCCGACACTGAAGCTTTCTTT. This translates into CASSLVRGPDTEAFF. The chain employs TRBV7-2 and TRBJ1-1; unclear D gene. The CDR3 spans 15 residues. V gave up 1 base and J gave up 3 bases, with 12 bases separating them. CDR1 SGHTA and CDR2 FQGNSA come from the germline V gene.

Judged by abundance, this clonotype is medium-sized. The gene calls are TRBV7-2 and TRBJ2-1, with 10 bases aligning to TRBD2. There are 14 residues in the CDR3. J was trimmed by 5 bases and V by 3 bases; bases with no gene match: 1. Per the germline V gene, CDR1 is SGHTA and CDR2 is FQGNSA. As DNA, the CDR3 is TGTGCCAGCAGCTTTGGACTAGCGGACAATGAGCAGTTCTTC. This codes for CASSFGLADNEQFF.

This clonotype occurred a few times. CDR3 nucleotides: TGTGCCAGCAGCTCTAGCGGGAGGCCTTATCTTGAGCAGTACTTC. Translated: CASSSSGRPYLEQYF. This rearrangement joins TRBV7-2 to TRBJ2-7; 11 nucleotides agree with TRBD2. The CDR3 runs 15 residues. Germline V gene data show CDR1 as SGHTA and CDR2 as FQGNSA. J gave up 7 bases and V 4 bases, and 9 bases lay outside the gene matches.

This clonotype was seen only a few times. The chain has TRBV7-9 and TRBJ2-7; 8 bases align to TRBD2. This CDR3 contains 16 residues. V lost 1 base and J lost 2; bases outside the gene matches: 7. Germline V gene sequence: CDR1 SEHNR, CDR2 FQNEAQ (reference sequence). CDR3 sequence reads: CASSLGGGRTTYEQYF. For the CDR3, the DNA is TGTGCCAGCAGCTTAGGGGGCGGGAGGACGACCTACGAGCAGTACTTC. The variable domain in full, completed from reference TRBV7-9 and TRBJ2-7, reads DTGVSQNPRHKITKRGQNVTFRCDPISEHNRLYWYRQTLGQGPEFLTYFQNEAQLEKSRLLSDRFSAERPKGSFSTLEIQRTEQGDSAMYLCASSLGGGRTTYEQYFGPGTRLTVT.

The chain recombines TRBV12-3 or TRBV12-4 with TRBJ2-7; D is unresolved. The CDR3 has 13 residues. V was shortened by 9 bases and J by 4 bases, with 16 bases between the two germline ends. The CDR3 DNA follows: TGTGCCAGTAGTCCTTCCAAAACTTACGAGCAGTACTTC. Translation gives CASSPSKTYEQYF.

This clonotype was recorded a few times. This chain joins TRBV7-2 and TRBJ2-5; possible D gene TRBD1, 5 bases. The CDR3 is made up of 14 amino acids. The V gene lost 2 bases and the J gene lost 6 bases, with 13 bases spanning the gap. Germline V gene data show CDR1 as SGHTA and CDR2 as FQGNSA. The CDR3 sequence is CASSLYNRQKTQYF. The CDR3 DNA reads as TGTGCCAGCAGCTTATATAACAGGCAAAAGACCCAGTACTTC.

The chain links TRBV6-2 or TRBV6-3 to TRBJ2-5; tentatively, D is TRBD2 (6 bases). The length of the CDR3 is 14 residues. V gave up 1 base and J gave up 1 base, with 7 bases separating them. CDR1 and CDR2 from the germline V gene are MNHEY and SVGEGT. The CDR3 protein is CASSYWGLQETQYF. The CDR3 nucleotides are TGTGCCAGCAGTTACTGGGGACTCCAAGAGACCCAGTACTTC.

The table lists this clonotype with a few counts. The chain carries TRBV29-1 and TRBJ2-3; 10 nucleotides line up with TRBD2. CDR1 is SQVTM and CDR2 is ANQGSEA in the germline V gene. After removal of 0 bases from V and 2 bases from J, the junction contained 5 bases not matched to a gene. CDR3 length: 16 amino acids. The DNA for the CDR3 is TGCAGCGTTGAAGATCGCACTAGCGGGACCACAGATACGCAGTATTTT. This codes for CSVEDRTSGTTDTQYF.

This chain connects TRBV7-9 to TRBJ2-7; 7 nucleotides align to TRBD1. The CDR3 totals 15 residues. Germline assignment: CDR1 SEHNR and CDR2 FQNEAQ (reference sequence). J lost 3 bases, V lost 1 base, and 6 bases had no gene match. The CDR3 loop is CASSLGLAGGYEQYF. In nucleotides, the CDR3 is TGTGCCAGCAGCTTAGGGCTCGCAGGGGGCTACGAGCAGTACTTC.

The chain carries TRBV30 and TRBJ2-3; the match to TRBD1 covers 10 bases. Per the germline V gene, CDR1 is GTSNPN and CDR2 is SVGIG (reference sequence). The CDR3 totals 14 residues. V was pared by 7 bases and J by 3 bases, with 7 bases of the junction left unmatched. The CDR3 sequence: CALGTGAMTDTQYF. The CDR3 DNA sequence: TGTGCCTTGGGGACAGGGGCAATGACAGATACGCAGTATTTT.

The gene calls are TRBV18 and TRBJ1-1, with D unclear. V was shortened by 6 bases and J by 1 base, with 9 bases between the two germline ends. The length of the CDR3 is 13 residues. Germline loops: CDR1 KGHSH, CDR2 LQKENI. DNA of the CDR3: TGTGCCAGCTCGGCCGGTAGGAACACTGAAGCTTTCTTT. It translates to CASSAGRNTEAFF.

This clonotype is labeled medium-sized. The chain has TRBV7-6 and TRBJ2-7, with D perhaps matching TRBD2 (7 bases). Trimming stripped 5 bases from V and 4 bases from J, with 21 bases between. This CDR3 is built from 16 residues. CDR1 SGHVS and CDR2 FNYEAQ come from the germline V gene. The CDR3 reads CASSPRGGGSLYEQYF. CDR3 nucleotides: TGTGCCAGCAGCCCAAGAGGGGGAGGGTCGTTATACGAGCAGTACTTC.

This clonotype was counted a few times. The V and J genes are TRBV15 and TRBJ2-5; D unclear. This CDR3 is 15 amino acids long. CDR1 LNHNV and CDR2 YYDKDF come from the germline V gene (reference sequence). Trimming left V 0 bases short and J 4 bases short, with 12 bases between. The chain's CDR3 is CATSREGFPSETQYF. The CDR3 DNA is TGTGCCACCAGCAGAGAAGGGTTCCCGTCAGAGACCCAGTACTTC.

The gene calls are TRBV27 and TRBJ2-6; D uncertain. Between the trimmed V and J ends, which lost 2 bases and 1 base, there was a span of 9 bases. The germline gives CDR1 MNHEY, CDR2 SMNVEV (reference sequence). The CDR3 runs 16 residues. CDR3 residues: CASSLDGWSGANVLTF. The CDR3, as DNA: TGTGCCAGCAGTTTAGACGGTTGGTCTGGGGCCAACGTCCTGACTTTC.

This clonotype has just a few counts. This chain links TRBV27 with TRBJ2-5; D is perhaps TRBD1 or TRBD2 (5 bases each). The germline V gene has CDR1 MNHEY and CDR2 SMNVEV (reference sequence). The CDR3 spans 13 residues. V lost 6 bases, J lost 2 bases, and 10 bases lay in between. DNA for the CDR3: TGTGCCAGCAGCGAGGGGTGGCAAGAGACCCAGTACTTC. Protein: CASSEGWQETQYF.